This note documents a single T cell receptor beta chain sequence. Its target is not known. The analysis combined second doses at about 4 or about 12 weeks. The CDR3 consists of 16 residues. The V and J ends lost 5 bases and 1 base respectively, with 14 bases between them. Per the germline V gene, CDR1 is MDHEN and CDR2 is SYDVKM. This specimen comes from a study of T cell responses to AZD1222 COVID-19 vaccine. Findings and limits, study-wide: White British people made up most donors, females outnumbered males, and clonal diversity was possibly underestimated. Compared with day 0, the breadth and depth of the Spike-specific TCR repertoire rose significantly after two doses of AZD1222.

Clones were read by immunoSEQ multiplex PCR, and TCRdb kept only the in-frame ones, dropping some. The sample gives approximately 130,000 clones, roughly 92% of which show up once; around 1.1% is in the top ten. The sequenced sample was peripheral blood, obtained 28 days after the second AZD1222 dose. This sequence was found in an adult who received the AZD1222 COVID-19 vaccine. The chain employs TRBV28 and TRBJ1-4; D is possibly TRBD1 (5 bases). The CDR3 loop reads CASSPRRVRTNEKLFF. DNA of the CDR3: TGTGCCAGCAGTCCCCGCAGGGTACGAACTAATGAAAAACTGTTTTTT.